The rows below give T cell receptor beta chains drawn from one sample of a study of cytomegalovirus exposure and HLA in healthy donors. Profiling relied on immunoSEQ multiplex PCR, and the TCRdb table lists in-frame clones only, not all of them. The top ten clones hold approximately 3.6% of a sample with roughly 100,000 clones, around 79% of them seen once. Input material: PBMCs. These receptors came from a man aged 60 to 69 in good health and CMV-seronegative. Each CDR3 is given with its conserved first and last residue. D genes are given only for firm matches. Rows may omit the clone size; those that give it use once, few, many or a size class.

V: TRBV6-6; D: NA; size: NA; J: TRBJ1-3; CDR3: CASRVDSGNTIYF; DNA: TGTGCCAGCAGGGTCGACAGCGGAAACACCATATATTTT
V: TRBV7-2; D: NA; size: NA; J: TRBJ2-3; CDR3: CASSFRGGYTDTQYF; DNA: TGTGCCAGCAGCTTCCGCGGGGGCTACACAGATACGCAGTATTTT
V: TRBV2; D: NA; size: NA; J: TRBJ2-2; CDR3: CASSQQGLPGFSGELFF; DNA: TGTGCCAGCAGTCAACAGGGACTACCCGGTTTCTCCGGGGAGCTGTTTTTT
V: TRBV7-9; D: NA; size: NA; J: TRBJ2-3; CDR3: CASTSTDTQYF; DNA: TGTGCCAGCACCTCGACAGATACGCAGTATTTT
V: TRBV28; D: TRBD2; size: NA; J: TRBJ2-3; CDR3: CATTSFSGGARDTQYF; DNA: TGTGCCACCACGAGCTTTAGCGGGGGGGCCAGAGATACGCAGTATTTT
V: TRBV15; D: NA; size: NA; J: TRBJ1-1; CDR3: CATSRELTSEAFF; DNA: TGTGCCACCAGCAGAGAACTGACATCGGAAGCTTTCTTT
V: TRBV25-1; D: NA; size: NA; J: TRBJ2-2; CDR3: CASSSIRVTGELFF; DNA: TGTGCCAGCAGTTCGATCAGGGTCACCGGGGAGCTGTTTTTT
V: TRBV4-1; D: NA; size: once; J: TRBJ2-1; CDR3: CASSQDQRRVTFF; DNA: TGCGCCAGCAGCCAAGATCAACGGAGAGTAACGTTCTTC
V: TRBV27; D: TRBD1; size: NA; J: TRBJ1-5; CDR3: CASSGTGGDQPQHF; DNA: TGTGCCAGCAGCGGGACAGGGGGGGACCAGCCCCAGCATTTT
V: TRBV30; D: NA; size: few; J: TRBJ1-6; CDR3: CAAGGFSSPLHF; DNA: TGTGCCGCGGGGGGGTTTAGTTCACCCCTCCACTTT
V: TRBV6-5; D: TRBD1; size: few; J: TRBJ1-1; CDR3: CASSLVTGVNTEAFF; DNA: TGTGCCAGCAGCCTGGTTACAGGGGTAAACACTGAAGCTTTCTTT
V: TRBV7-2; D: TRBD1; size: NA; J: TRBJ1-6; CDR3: CASSLVTGGNSPLHF; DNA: TGTGCCAGCAGCTTAGTTACAGGGGGGAATTCACCCCTCCACTTT
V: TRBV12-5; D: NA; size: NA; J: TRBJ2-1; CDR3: CASGAPNRENEQFF; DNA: TGTGCTAGTGGGGCCCCAAACAGGGAAAATGAGCAGTTCTTC
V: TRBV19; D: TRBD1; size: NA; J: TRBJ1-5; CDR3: CASSTDRGGNQPQHF; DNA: TGTGCCAGTAGTACCGACAGGGGAGGCAATCAGCCCCAGCATTTT
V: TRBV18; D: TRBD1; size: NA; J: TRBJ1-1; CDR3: CASSPRGTGDTEAFF; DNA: TGTGCCAGCTCACCGCGCGGGACAGGGGACACTGAAGCTTTCTTT
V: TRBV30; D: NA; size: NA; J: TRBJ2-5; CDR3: CAWSVRGETQYF; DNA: TGTGCCTGGAGTGTACGGGGGGAGACCCAGTACTTC
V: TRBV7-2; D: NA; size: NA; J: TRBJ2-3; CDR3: CASSTNAQDTQYF; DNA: TGTGCCAGCTCAACTAATGCGCAAGATACGCAGTATTTT
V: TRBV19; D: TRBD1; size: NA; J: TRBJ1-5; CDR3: CASRLRTGLNQPQHF; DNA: TGTGCCAGTAGGTTGAGGACAGGTCTCAATCAGCCCCAGCATTTT
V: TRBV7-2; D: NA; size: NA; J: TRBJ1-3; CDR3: CASSLAVSGNTIYF; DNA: TGTGCCAGCAGCTTGGCCGTCTCCGGAAACACCATATATTTT
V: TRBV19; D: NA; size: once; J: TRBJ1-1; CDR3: CASSSYGGAEAFF; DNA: TGTGCCAGTAGTTCCTATGGAGGGGCTGAAGCTTTCTTT
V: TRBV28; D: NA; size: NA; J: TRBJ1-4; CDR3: CASSSMPGGSTNEKLFF; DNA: TGTGCCAGCAGTTCAATGCCCGGCGGTTCAACTAATGAAAAACTGTTTTTT
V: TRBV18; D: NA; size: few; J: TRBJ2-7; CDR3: CASSPLDSTYEQYF; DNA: TGTGCCAGCTCACCACTAGACAGTACCTACGAGCAGTACTTC
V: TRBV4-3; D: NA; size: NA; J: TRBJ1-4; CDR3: CASSQDLTRSGTNEKLFF; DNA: TGCGCCAGCAGCCAAGACCTCACACGGTCGGGGACTAATGAAAAACTGTTTTTT
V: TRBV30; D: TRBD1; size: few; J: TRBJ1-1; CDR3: CAWSGDRGLTEAFF; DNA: TGTGCCTGGAGTGGGGACAGGGGGCTCACTGAAGCTTTCTTT
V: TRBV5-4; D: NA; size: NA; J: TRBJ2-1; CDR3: CASSLKNRVGSNEQFF; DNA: TGTGCCAGCAGCTTGAAGAACAGGGTTGGGAGCAATGAGCAGTTCTTC
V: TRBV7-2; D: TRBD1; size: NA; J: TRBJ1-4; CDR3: CASSLGDRGDSEKLFF; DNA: TGTGCCAGCAGCTTAGGCGACAGGGGAGACAGCGAAAAACTGTTTTTT
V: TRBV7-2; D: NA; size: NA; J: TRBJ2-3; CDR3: CASSFRRGWGTDTQYF; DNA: TGTGCCAGCAGCTTCCGCAGGGGATGGGGCACAGATACGCAGTATTTT
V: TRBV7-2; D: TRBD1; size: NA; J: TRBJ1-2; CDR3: CASSSGAGGPFLYGYTF; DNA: TGTGCCAGCAGCTCAGGGGCAGGGGGCCCATTTCTCTATGGCTACACCTTC
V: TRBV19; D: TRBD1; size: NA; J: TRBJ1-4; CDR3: CASSAGGYNEKLFF; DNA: TGTGCCAGTAGTGCAGGGGGTTATAATGAAAAACTGTTTTTT
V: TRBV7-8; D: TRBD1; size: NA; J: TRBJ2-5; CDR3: CASSFNRGGETQYF; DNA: TGTGCCAGCAGCTTCAACAGGGGTGGAGAGACCCAGTACTTC
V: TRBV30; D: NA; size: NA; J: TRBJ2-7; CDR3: CAWSVRRRLSYEQYF; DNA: TGTGCCTGGAGTGTAAGGCGGAGGCTCTCCTACGAGCAGTACTTC
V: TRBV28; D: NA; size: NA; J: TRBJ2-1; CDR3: CASVSYSYNEQFF; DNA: TGTGCCAGTGTTTCTTACTCCTACAATGAGCAGTTCTTC
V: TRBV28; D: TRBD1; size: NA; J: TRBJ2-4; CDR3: CASSLYTGTAQGDIQYF; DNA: TGTGCCAGCAGTTTATATACCGGGACAGCCCAGGGGGACATTCAGTACTTC
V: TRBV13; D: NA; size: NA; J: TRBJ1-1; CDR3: CASSSPTTRGDTEAFF; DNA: TGTGCCAGCAGCTCCCCGACGACCCGGGGGGACACTGAAGCTTTCTTT
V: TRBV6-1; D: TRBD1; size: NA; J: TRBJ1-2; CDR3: CASSPEGQRVYGYTF; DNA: TGTGCCAGCAGCCCCGAGGGACAGCGGGTATATGGCTACACCTTC
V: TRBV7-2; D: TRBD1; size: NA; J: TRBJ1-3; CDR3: CASSPVDRGPGNTIYF; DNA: TGTGCCAGCAGCCCCGTGGACAGGGGGCCAGGAAACACCATATATTTT
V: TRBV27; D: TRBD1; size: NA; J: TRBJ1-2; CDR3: CASSPGTGYGYTF; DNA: TGTGCCAGCAGTCCAGGGACAGGCTATGGCTACACCTTC
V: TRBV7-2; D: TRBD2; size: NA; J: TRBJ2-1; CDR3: CASRRTSGVSSYNEQFF; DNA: TGTGCCAGCAGACGGACTAGCGGGGTTAGCTCCTACAATGAGCAGTTCTTC
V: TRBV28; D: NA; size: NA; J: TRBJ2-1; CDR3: CASSLTRNLRGEQFF; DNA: TGTGCCAGCAGTTTGACCAGGAACCTCCGGGGTGAGCAGTTCTTC
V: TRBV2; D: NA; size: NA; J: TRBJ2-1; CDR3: CASSEALSYNEQFF; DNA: TGTGCCAGCAGTGAAGCGCTGAGTTACAATGAGCAGTTCTTC
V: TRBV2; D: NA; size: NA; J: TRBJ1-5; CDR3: CASKTGVGDQPQHF; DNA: TGTGCCAGCAAGACTGGGGTCGGGGATCAGCCCCAGCATTTT
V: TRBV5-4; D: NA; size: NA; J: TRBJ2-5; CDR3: CASSSKTGQETQYF; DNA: TGTGCCAGCAGCTCGAAAACAGGCCAAGAGACCCAGTACTTC